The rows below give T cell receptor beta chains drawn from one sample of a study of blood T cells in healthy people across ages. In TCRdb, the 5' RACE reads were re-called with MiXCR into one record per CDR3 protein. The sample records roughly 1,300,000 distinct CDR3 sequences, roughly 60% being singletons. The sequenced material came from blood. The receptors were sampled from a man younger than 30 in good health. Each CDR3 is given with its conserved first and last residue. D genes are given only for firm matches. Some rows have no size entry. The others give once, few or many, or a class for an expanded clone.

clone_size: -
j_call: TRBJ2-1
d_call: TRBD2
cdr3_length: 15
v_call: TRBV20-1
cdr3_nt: TGCAGTGCTAGAGATAGACTAGCGGGTTCTACGGGCCAGTTCTTC
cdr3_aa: CSARDRLAGSTGQFF

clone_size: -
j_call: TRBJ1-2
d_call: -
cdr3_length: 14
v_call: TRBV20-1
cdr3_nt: TGCAGTGCTAGTGGGGGAGAGGGGTCCTATGGCTACACCTTC
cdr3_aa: CSASGGEGSYGYTF

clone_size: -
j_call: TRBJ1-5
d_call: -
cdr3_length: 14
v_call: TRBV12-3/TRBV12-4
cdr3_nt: TGTGCCAGCAGTTCCGACAGTTGGAGTCAGCCCCAGCATTTT
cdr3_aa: CASSSDSWSQPQHF

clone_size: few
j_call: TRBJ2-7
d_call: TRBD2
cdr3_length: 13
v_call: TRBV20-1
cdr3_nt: TGCAGTGCGGATACTAGCGACTCTTACGAGCAGTACTTC
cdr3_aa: CSADTSDSYEQYF

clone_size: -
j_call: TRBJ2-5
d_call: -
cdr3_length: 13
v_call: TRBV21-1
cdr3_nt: TGTGCCAGCAGCCCCCCAGGGATACAGACCCAGTACTTC
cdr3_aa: CASSPPGIQTQYF

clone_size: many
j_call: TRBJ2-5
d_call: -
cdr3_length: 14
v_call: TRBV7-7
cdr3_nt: TGTGCCAGCAGTTTGGTAGGGGGTAGAGAGACCCAGTACTTC
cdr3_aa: CASSLVGGRETQYF

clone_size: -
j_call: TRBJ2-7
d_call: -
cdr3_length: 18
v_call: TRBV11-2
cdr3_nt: TGTGCCAGCAGCTTAGATCGATGGGGTCTCAGGGATCAAAGCGAGCAGTACTTC
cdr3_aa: CASSLDRWGLRDQSEQYF

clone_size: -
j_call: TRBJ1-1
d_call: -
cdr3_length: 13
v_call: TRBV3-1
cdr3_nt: TGTGCGGTCAGTAGCGGGGGACCCTACGAAGCTTTCTTT
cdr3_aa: CAVSSGGPYEAFF

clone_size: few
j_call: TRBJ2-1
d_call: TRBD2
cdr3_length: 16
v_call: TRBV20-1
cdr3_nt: TGCAGTGCTCGGCCGGGACTAGCGGGACTGTACAATGAGCAGTTCTTC
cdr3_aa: CSARPGLAGLYNEQFF

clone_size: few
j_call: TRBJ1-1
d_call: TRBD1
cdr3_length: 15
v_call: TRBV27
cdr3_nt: TGTGCCAGCAGTTTACTGACAGGGGGCAACACTGAAGCTTTCTTT
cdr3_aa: CASSLLTGGNTEAFF

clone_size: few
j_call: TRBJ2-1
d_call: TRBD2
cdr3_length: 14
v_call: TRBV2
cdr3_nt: TGTGCCAGCAAAAGCGGGGGGGCCTACAATGAGCAGTTCTTC
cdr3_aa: CASKSGGAYNEQFF

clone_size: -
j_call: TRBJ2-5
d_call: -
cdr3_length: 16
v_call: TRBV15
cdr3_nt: TGTGCCACCAGCAGCAGGGGTCGGAGTAGGGTAGAGACCCAGTACTTC
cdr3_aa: CATSSRGRSRVETQYF

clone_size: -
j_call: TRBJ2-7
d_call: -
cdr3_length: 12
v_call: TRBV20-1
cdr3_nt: TGCAGTGCTAGTCGGAGCCAACACGAGCAGTACTTC
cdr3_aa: CSASRSQHEQYF

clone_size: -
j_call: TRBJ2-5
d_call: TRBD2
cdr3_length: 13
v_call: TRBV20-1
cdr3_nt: TGCAGTGCTCGGCGGGAGAGCCAAGAGACCCAGTACTTC
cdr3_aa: CSARRESQETQYF

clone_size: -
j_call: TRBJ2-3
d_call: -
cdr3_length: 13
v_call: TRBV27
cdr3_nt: TGTGCCAGCAGTTCTTCACGGCGAGATACGCAGTATTTT
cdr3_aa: CASSSSRRDTQYF

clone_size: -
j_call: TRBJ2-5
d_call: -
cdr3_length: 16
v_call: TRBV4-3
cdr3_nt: TGCGCCAGCAGCCAAGTCGCGCAAGGTGGGGAAGAGACCCAGTACTTC
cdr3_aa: CASSQVAQGGEETQYF

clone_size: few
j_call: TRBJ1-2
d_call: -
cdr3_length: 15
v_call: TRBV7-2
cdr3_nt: TGTGCCAGCAGCTTAGACCAGACAGGAAAGTATGGCTACACCTTC
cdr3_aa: CASSLDQTGKYGYTF

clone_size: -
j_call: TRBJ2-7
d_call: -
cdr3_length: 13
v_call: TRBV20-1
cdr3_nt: TGCAGTGCTAGACGTCCGGCTTCCGGCGAGCAGTACTTC
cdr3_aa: CSARRPASGEQYF

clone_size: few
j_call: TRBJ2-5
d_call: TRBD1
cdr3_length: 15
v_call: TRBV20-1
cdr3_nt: TGCAGTGCTAGCGTCCCGGGACAGCTGGAAGAGACCCAGTACTTC
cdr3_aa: CSASVPGQLEETQYF

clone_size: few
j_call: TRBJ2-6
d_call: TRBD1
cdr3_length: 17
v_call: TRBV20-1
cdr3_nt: TGCAGTGCTCTAGACGGGACAGGCAACTCTGGGGCCAACGTCCTGACTTTC
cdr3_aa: CSALDGTGNSGANVLTF

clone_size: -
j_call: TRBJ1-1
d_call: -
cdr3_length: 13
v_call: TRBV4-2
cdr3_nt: TGTGCCAGCAGCCAAGTCTCACTGGGTGAAGCTTTCTTT
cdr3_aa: CASSQVSLGEAFF

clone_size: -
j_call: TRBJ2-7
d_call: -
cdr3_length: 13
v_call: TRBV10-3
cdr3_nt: TGTGCCATCACCGGACAGAGAGGCTACGAGCAGTACTTC
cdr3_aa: CAITGQRGYEQYF

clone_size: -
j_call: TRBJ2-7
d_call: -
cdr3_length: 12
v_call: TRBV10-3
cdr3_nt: TGTGCCATCGGAGAAATCTCGTACGAGCAGTACTTC
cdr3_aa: CAIGEISYEQYF

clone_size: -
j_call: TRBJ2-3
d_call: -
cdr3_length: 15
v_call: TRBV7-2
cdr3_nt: TGTGCCAGCAGCTTAGCCCCCCGGGCTACAGATACGCAGTATTTT
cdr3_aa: CASSLAPRATDTQYF

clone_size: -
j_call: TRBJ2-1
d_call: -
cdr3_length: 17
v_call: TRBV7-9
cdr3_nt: TGTGCCAGCGGGGCCTCTCAGGGCATGGGCCCTCGGAATGAGCAGTTCTTC
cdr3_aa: CASGASQGMGPRNEQFF

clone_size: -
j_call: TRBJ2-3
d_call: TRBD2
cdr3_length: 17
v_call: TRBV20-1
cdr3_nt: TGCAGTGCTAGAAGGGAGCTTGAGGGAGGGGTTCGGGATACGCAGTATTTT
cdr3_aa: CSARRELEGGVRDTQYF

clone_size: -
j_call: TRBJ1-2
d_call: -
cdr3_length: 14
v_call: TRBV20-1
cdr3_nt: TGCAGTGCCCCGGGACGAACGCATAACTATGGCTACACCTTC
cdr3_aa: CSAPGRTHNYGYTF

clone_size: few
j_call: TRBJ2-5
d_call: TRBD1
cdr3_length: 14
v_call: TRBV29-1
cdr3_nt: TGCAGCGTTGATCAAGGGGGCATAGGAGAGACCCAGTACTTC
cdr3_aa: CSVDQGGIGETQYF

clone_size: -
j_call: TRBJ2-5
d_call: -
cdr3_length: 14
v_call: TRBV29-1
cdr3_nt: TGCAGCGCTGAGGGCCCGGGGGAACAAGAGACCCAGTACTTC
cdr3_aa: CSAEGPGEQETQYF

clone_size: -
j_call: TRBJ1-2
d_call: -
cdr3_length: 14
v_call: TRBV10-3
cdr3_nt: TGTGCCATCAGTGAGTCCGTTGGGGGCTCGGGCTACACCTTC
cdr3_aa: CAISESVGGSGYTF

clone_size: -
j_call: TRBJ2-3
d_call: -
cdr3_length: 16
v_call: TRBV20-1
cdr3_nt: TGCAGTGCTGCATTTCCTCAGGGTGTCTTCACAGATACGCAGTATTTT
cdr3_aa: CSAAFPQGVFTDTQYF

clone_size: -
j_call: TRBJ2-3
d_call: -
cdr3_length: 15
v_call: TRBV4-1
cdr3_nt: TGCGCCAGCAGCCAAGCCAGGGGGGCCACAGATACGCAGTATTTT
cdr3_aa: CASSQARGATDTQYF

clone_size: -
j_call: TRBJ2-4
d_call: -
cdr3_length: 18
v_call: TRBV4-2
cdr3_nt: TGTGCCAGCAGCCAAGGGGGATTCGGGACGTTCGACAAAAACATTCAGTACTTC
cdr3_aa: CASSQGGFGTFDKNIQYF

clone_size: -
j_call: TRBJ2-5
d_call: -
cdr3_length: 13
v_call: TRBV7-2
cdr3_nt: TGTGCCAGCAGCTTGTTACCTATGGGGACCCAGTACTTC
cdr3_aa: CASSLLPMGTQYF

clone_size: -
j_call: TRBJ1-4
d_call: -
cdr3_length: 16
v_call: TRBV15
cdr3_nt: TGTGCCACCAGCAGAGGGCTCGGCAGAATGAATGAAAAACTGTTTTTT
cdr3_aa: CATSRGLGRMNEKLFF

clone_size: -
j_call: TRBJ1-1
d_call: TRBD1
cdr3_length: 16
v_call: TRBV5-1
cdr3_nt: TGCGCCAGCAGCGTGACAGGGGGAGCTATGAACACTGAAGCTTTCTTT
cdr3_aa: CASSVTGGAMNTEAFF

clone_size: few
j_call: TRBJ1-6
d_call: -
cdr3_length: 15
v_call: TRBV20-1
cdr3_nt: TGCAGTGCTAGAGCAGGGCCGGTGGTTGGATCACCCCTCCACTTT
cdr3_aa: CSARAGPVVGSPLHF

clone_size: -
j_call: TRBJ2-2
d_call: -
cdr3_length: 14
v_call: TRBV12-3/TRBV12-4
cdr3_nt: TGTGCCAGCAAAGCGACACAGAACACCGGGGAGCTGTTTTTT
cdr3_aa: CASKATQNTGELFF

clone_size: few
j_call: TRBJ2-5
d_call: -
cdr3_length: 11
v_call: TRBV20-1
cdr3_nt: TGCAGTGTCGCTAGCCAAGAGACCCAGTACTTC
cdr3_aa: CSVASQETQYF

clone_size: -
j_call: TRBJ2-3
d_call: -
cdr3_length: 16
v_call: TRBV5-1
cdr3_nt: TGCGCCAGCAGCTCGATAGCAGGGTATAGCACAGATACGCAGTATTTT
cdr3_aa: CASSSIAGYSTDTQYF

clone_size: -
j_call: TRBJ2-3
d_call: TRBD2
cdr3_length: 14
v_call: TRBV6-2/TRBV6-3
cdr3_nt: TGTGCCAGCAGAGACAGCGGGAACACAGATACGCAGTATTTT
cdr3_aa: CASRDSGNTDTQYF

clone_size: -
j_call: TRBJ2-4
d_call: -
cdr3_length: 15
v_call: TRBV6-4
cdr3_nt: TGTGCCAGCAGTGACCGCGGGATAGCCAAAAACATTCAGTACTTC
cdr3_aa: CASSDRGIAKNIQYF

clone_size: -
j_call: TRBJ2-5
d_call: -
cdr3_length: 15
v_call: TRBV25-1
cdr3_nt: TGTGCCAGCAGTGAATACTTAGACCGCTGGGAGACCCAGTACTTC
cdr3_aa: CASSEYLDRWETQYF

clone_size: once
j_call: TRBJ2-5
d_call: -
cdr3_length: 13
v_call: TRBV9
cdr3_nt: TGTGCCAGCAGCGTAGACAGGGCCAATGAGCAGTACTTC
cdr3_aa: CASSVDRANEQYF

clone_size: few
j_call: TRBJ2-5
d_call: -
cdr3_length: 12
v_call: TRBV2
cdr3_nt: TGTGCCGGCAGACTAAACCAAGAGACCCAGTACTTC
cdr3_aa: CAGRLNQETQYF

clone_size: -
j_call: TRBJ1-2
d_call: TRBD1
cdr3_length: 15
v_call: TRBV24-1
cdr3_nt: TGTGCCACCAGTGAATCGACAGGGGGGAACTATGGCTACACCTTC
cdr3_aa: CATSESTGGNYGYTF

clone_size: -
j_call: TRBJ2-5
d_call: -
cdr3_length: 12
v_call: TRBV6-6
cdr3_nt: TGTGCCAGCAGTTACTTGGGGGAGGCCCAGTACTTC
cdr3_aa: CASSYLGEAQYF

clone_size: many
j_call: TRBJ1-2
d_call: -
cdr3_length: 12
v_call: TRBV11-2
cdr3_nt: TGCGCCAGCAGCTTGGAGGCTTATGGCTACACCTTC
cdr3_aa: CASSLEAYGYTF

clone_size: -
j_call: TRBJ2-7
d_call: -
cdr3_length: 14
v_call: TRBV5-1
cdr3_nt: TGCGCCAGCAGCTCGGAGGGGTTCTCCTACGAGCAGTACTTC
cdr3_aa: CASSSEGFSYEQYF

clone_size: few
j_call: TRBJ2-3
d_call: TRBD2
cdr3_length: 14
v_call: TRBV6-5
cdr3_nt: TGTGCCAGCAGTTCCGGGACTAGCGGGAGAACGCAGTATTTT
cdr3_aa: CASSSGTSGRTQYF